These 21 T cell receptor delta chains share one sample of origin, sequenced in a study of γδ T cells in repeated Plasmodium falciparum infection. TCRdb re-called the multiplex PCR reads through CATT. The sample has around 86,000 delta-chain clones, 1.4% seen once. Flow sorting of PBMC yielded separate Vgamma9/Vdelta2+ and Vdelta2-negative gammadelta T cell populations for bulk repertoire analysis. The material sequenced was gamma-delta T cells from blood. The receptors were sampled from a pool of human donors (malaria-infected and uninfected, not separated).

This clone was counted between two and nine times. A read error is the likely source, as a far larger clone sits one nucleotide away. This specimen includes other DNA sequences encoding the same CDR3. The V and J genes are TRDV1 and TRDJ1, with TRDD3 matching over 11 bases. The J gene, absent from TCRdb, was called here by matching the DNA to germline. Germline V CDR1 and CDR2: TSWWSYY, QGS. The trim removed 2 bases at V and 0 bases at J, leaving 23 bases unmatched. The CDR3 contains 23 residues. The CDR3 region is CALGEVGLPHYWGIGSYTDKLIF. CDR3 DNA sequence: TGTGCTCTTGGGGAAGTCGGCCTTCCCCATTACTGGGGGATAGGTTCGTACACCGATAAACTCATCTTT.

This clone appeared a few times. The protein in TCRdb stems from a much larger clone and differs at residue 13 from this DNA's translation, likely a read error; here the protein is translated from the DNA. The chain uses TRDV1 and TRDJ1; tentatively, D is TRDD3 (6 bases). TCRdb carries no J gene annotation; the J gene was assigned here by matching the DNA with germline. Germline V gives CDR1 TSWWSYY, CDR2 QGS. Trimming pared 0 bases from V and 1 base from J, leaving 27 bases between. This CDR3 comprises 21 residues. The CDR3 loop is CALGELGGIPTGSSSTDKLIF. For the CDR3, the DNA is TGTGCTCTTGGGGAACTGGGAGGGATCCCAACTGGGAGCTCTTCCACCGATAAACTCATCTTT.

Points on this clone: TCRdb shows a much larger clone's protein in place of this DNA's translation, and the two differ at residue 7, likely through a read error; the protein shown is translated from the DNA. The chain combines TRDV1 with TRDJ1; tentatively, D is TRDD3 (10 bases). The CDR3 is 24 residues long. The V end was cut by 2 bases, the J end by 0 bases, with 37 bases between. Per germline, CDR1 TSWWSYY and CDR2 QGS. CDR3 in amino acids: CALGEISLPTKHTGGFLYTDKLIF. CDR3 DNA: TGTGCTCTTGGGGAAATCAGCCTTCCTACGAAACATACTGGGGGATTCCTATACACCGATAAACTCATCTTT.

A note on this clone: This DNA's translation differs at residue 18 from TCRdb's protein, which comes from a much larger clone; a read error is likely, and the protein shown is translated from the DNA. For the V gene the call is TRDV1; the J gene has no call; the table calls TRDD3, which could not be checked here. Germline CDR1 and CDR2: TSWWSYY and QGS. The CDR3 runs to 19 residues. The CDR3 reads CALGEACLPYPRGADKLTF. CDR3 sequence (DNA): TGTGCTCTTGGGGAAGCCTGCCTTCCTTACCCTCGGGGGGCCGATAAACTCACCTTT.

A word on this clone: A far larger clone is one base from this, pointing to a likely read error. The sample contains more than one DNA sequence encoding this CDR3. The chain combines TRDV1 with TRDJ1, with 11 bases that match TRDD3. Germline V gives CDR1 TSWWSYY, CDR2 QGS. The CDR3 contains 19 residues. CDR3 coding DNA: TGTGCTCTTGGGGAGCCCTCGGCTGGGGGATACTCCTACACCGATAAACTAATCTTT. Translating it yields CALGEPSAGGYSYTDKLIF.

This chain connects TRDV1 to TRDJ1; TRDD3 agrees at 11 bases. The CDR3 is 18 amino acids. V lost 2 bases, J lost 4 bases, and 12 bases stayed unmatched. Germline CDR1 and CDR2: TSWWSYY and QGS. The CDR3 bases are TGTGCTCTTGGGGAATACTCTTACTTACTGGGGGATAACGATAAACTCATCTTT. This sequence encodes CALGEYSYLLGDNDKLIF.

This clone ranks as medium-sized. This specimen includes other DNA sequences encoding the same CDR3. This rearrangement joins TRDV2 to TRDJ1, with TRDD3 matching 11 bases. CDR3 length: 20 amino acids. Germline CDR1 is GEAIGNYY and CDR2 is EKD. With V trimmed by 2 bases and J by 0 bases, 16 bases remained unmatched. CDR3 loop: CACDKPSYWGIERYTDKLIF. DNA for the CDR3: TGTGCCTGTGACAAACCTTCCTACTGGGGGATAGAGAGGTACACCGATAAACTCATCTTT.

This clone was counted many times. This chain links TRDV1 with TRDJ1; 7 bases fit TRDD3. There are 18 residues in the CDR3. V gave up 4 bases and J gave up 0 bases; unmatched junction bases: 14. The V gene's germline CDR1 is TSWWSYY and CDR2 QGS. CDR3 sequence: CALGVYGEDTRYTDKLIF. Here the CDR3 DNA reads TGTGCTCTTGGGGTCTACGGGGAGGATACGAGGTACACCGATAAACTCATCTTT.

Ten or more counts support this clone. The chain recombines TRDV1 with TRDJ4, with 12 bases lining up with TRDD3. Here the J gene was assigned by germline matching of the DNA, as TCRdb has none. The V segment lost 2 bases and the J segment 0 bases; nucleotides outside the gene matches: 16. The CDR3 consists of 20 residues. Germline CDR1 is TSWWSYY and CDR2 is QGS. The CDR3: CALGEETYPYWGIPTRPLIF. The DNA of the CDR3 is TGTGCTCTTGGGGAAGAGACCTACCCTTACTGGGGGATACCTACCAGACCCCTGATCTTT.

A few counts support this clone. Only one base separates this from a far larger clonotype, so it likely reflects a read error. Other DNA sequences in this sample translate to the same CDR3. The chain recombines TRDV1 with TRDJ1, with 12 bases identical to TRDD3. This CDR3 has 22 amino acids. Germline lookup yields CDR1 TSWWSYY and CDR2 QGS. V trimming: 1 base; J trimming: 1 base; junction bases outside the gene matches: 19. CDR3 region: CALGEPFGRSFWGIRPTDKLIF. CDR3 coding DNA: TGTGCTCTTGGGGAACCCTTTGGGAGATCCTTCTGGGGGATACGCCCCACCGATAAACTCATCTTT.

Of note for this clone: This DNA's translation and the protein TCRdb lists, from a much larger clone, do not match at residue 9, likely due to a read error; the protein shown is translated from the DNA. The rearrangement links TRDV3 to TRDJ1; D not resolved. CDR1 TVYSNPD and CDR2 GDNSRS come from the germline V gene (reference sequence). Trimming removed 2 bases from V and 0 bases from J, with 25 bases in between. This CDR3 contains 18 residues. The CDR3 DNA follows: TGTGCCTTTTACGGTCCCAGCCGTCTATCGTCGTACACCGATAAACTCATCTTT. This gives the protein CAFYGPSRLSSYTDKLIF. Drawing the rest from reference TRDV3 and TRDJ1, the complete variable domain is CDKVTQSSPDQTVASGSEVVLLCTYDTVYSNPDLFWYRIRPDYSFQFVFYGDNSRSEGADFTQGRFSVKHILTQKAFHLVISPVRTEDSATYYCAFYGPSRLSSYTDKLIFGKGTRVTVEP.

This clone was counted only a few times. TCRdb's entry gives the protein of a much larger clone, which mismatches this DNA's translation at residue 6, likely from a read error; the protein reported here is translated from the DNA. In nucleotides, the CDR3 is TGTGCTCTTGGGGAATGGGTGGGGGATATTCCACTCATCTTT. This gives the protein CALGEWVGDIPLIF. This chain connects TRDV1 to TRDJ1, with 9 bases fitting TRDD3. V was pared by 2 bases and J by 10 bases, with 8 bases of the junction left unmatched. Germline V gene sequence: CDR1 TSWWSYY, CDR2 QGS. The CDR3 loop spans 14 amino acids.

The sample holds a few counts of this clone. The amino acid sequence in TCRdb belongs to a much larger clone and departs from this DNA's translation at residue 7, likely a sequencing read error; the sequence shown is translated from the DNA. This sequence joins TRDV2 and TRDJ3; D not certain. Germline-derived CDR1 and CDR2 are GEAIGNYY and EKD. This CDR3 region has 14 residues. The CDR3 spells CACDSSRDTRQMFF. CDR3 sequence (DNA): TGTGCCTGTGACAGCTCCCGGGACACCCGACAGATGTTTTTC.

This clone was counted a few times. This likely came from a read error, as a far larger clone is one base away. Other nucleotide sequences in the sample specify the same CDR3. This chain links TRDV1 with TRDJ1, with 9 bases aligning to TRDD3. Germline CDR1 TSWWSYY, CDR2 QGS. This CDR3 spans 17 amino acids. The CDR3 DNA reads TGTGCTCTTGTGGGGCCGTACTGGGGGACCTACACCGATAAACTCATCTTC. It translates to CALVGPYWGTYTDKLIF.

This clone came up a few times. TCRdb assigns this DNA the protein of a much larger clone, which departs from its translation at residue 5; this likely reflects a read error, and the protein shown comes from translating the DNA. V gene TRDV3 combines with J gene TRDJ1; D is uncertain. Germline CDR1 and CDR2: TVYSNPD and GDNSRS (reference sequence). The CDR3 length is 15 residues. V gave up 4 bases and J gave up 0 bases, with 18 bases separating them. CDR3 sequence (DNA): TGTGCCTCGACGGCGTTCATCTCGTACACCGATAAACTCATCTTT. Protein product: CASTAFISYTDKLIF. The variable domain in full, with the rest retrieved from reference TRDV3 and TRDJ1, is CDKVTQSSPDQTVASGSEVVLLCTYDTVYSNPDLFWYRIRPDYSFQFVFYGDNSRSEGADFTQGRFSVKHILTQKAFHLVISPVRTEDSATYYCASTAFISYTDKLIFGKGTRVTVEP.

As for this clone: A read error likely explains why the TCRdb protein, taken from a much larger clone, differs from this DNA's translation at residue 8; the protein shown is translated from the DNA. This sequence joins TRDV3 and TRDJ1; D is unresolved. This CDR3 spans 17 amino acids. CDR1 TVYSNPD and CDR2 GDNSRS come from the germline V gene (reference sequence). V was clipped by 1 base and J by 5 bases, with 26 bases between them. CDR3 residues: CAFIPRHCGSEEDKLIF. Here the CDR3 DNA reads TGTGCCTTTATACCCCGACACTGTGGGAGCGAAGAGGATAAACTCATCTTT.

This clone was seen a few times. It is likely a read error: a sequence one base away is far more abundant. The same CDR3 also results from other DNA sequences found in this sample. This chain's CDR3 is CACDGYWGIYTDKLIF. The CDR3 coding sequence is TGTGCCTGTGACGGCTACTGGGGGATTTACACCGATAAGCTCATCTTT. With the J gene uncalled, the V gene is TRDV2; TRDD3 is the table's D call and was not checked against the DNA. This CDR3 is built from 16 residues. CDR1 GEAIGNYY and CDR2 EKD come from the germline V gene.

This clone occurred a few times. The protein recorded in TCRdb matches a much larger clone and deviates from this DNA's translation at residue 7, suggesting a read error; the protein here is obtained by translating the DNA. This sequence joins TRDV1 and TRDJ1, with a possible D match to TRDD2 (5 bases). Germline matching of the DNA provided the J gene here, since TCRdb leaves it blank. V was trimmed by 5 bases and J by 3 bases, leaving 16 bases between them. The CDR3 loop spans 15 amino acids. Germline CDR1 reads TSWWSYY; CDR2 reads QGS. The CDR3, as DNA: TGTGCTCTTGGGCCCTCTTCCCCTAGGGCCGATAAACTCATCTTT. This encodes CALGPSSPRADKLIF.

This clone was recorded at least ten times. The V gene is TRDV1, the J gene TRDJ1; tentative D call: TRDD3 (6 bases). Germline V gene lookup returns CDR1 TSWWSYY and CDR2 QGS. The CDR3 covers 16 residues. V lost 5 bases to trimming and J lost 0 bases, with 16 bases between them. CDR3 DNA: TGTGCTCTTGGGTCCCGGGGGAGGAAGTACACCGATAAACTCATCTTT. Protein sequence: CALGSRGRKYTDKLIF.

Details on this clone: A far larger clone is off by one base, so a read error is likely. Other DNA sequences within the sample encode an identical CDR3. V and J are TRDV1 and TRDJ1; weak D call: TRDD2 (9 bases). The J gene was not available in TCRdb and was assigned here by matching the DNA to germline segments. The germline V gene encodes CDR1 TSWWSYY and CDR2 QGS. CDR3 length equals 22 residues. The V end lost 2 bases, the J end lost 1 base, and 32 bases lay between the germline ends. The CDR3 loop reads CALGEEALPTTGGCGGTDKLIF. The CDR3 DNA reads TGTGCTCTTGGGGAAGAAGCCCTTCCTACAACTGGGGGGTGTGGTGGCACCGATAAACTCATCTTT.

In its sample, this clone was seen a few times. The protein TCRdb lists belongs to a much larger clone and differs from this DNA's translation at residue 13, which points to a read error; the protein shown is made from the DNA. The rearrangement uses TRDV2 and TRDJ1, with 8 bases that match TRDD3. The germline V gene has CDR1 GEAIGNYY and CDR2 EKD. Germline trimming cut 3 bases from V and 10 bases from J; bases unmatched to any gene: 21. The CDR3 is 17 amino acids. In DNA, the CDR3 is TGTGCCTGTGACCTACTGGGGGCTCCCTCCTTACCGAGAGTACTCATCTTT. Its translation is CACDLLGAPSLPRVLIF.